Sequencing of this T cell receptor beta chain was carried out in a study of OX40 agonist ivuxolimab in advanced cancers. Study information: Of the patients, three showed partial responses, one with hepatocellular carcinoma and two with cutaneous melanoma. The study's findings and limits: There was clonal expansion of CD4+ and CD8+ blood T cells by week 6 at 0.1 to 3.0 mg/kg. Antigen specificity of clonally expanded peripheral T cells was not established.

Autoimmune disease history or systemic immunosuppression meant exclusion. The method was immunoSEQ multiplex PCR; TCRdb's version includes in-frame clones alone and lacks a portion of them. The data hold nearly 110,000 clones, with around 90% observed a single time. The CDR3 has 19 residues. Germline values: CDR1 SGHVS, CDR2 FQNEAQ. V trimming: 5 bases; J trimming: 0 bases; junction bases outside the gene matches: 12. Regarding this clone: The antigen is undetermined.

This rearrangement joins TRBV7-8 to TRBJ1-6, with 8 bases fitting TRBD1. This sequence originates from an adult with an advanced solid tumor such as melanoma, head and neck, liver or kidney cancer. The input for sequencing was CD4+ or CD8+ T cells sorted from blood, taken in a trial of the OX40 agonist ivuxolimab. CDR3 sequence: CASSPTPGQASSYNSPLHF. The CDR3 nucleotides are TGTGCCAGCAGCCCTACCCCGGGACAGGCGAGCTCCTATAATTCACCCCTCCACTTT.